The 4 T cell receptor beta chains listed next were all sequenced from one sample in a study of CD8+CD57+ T cells in acquired aplastic anemia. It was genomic DNA that served as the template for profiling TCR beta VDJ and CDR3. TCRdb re-derived calls from the reads in MiXCR, one entry per CDR3 protein. This table has roughly 250,000 distinct CDR3 sequences, 82% appearing once. The authors sequenced patients whose flow cytometry had shown CD8+CD57+ cell expansion. Sample: sorted CD4+, CD8+, or CD8+CD57+ T cells (not recorded which) from PBMCs. The receptors were gathered from a human donor with aplastic anemia.

This clonotype showed up just a few times. The junction does not match germline at one end; this may be a read error. This chain joins TRBV19 and TRBJ2-3; D is perhaps TRBD2 (5 bases). The CDR3 spans 14 residues. Germline loops: CDR1 LNHDA, CDR2 SQIVND (reference sequence). CDR3 protein: CASSIARGPDKQHF. CDR3 sequence (DNA): TGTGCCAGTAGCATAGCGAGAGGTCCCGATAAGCAGCATTTC.

Comment on this clonotype: Since the CDR3 does not end with the conserved phenylalanine or tryptophan, this likely comes from a read error. It is unclear where the CDR3 begins or ends on the DNA, so no DNA is shown, and the CDR3 is as TCRdb lists it. This chain connects TRBV7-8 to TRBJ2-1. The CDR3 sequence runs 13 residues, both termini included. Germline values: CDR1 SGHVS, CDR2 FQNEAQ. The chain's CDR3 is CASSDGGIHKHLS.

For this clonotype: The junction departs from germline at one end; a sequencing error may be responsible. The chain has TRBV15 and TRBJ1-2; the D is unclear. Germline V gives CDR1 LNHNV, CDR2 YYDKDF (reference sequence). The CDR3 is 15 residues long. Written as DNA, the CDR3 is TGTGCCAGCAGCTTGGCTGCGGGCCTCGGCTATGGCTACTACTTC. Translating gives CASSLAAGLGYGYYF.

This clonotype is labeled large. The J gene is TRBJ2-5, the V gene TRBV20-1; D is possibly TRBD1 or TRBD2 (6 bases each). The V and J ends lost 4 bases and 6 bases respectively, with 18 bases between them. The CDR3 has 14 residues. CDR1 and CDR2 from the germline V gene are DFQATT and SNEGSKA (reference sequence). CDR3 bases: TGCAGTGCTATCGGGGGCAGAGCCATGAAGACCCAGTACTTC. Its protein is CSAIGGRAMKTQYF.